Below, one TCR beta chain is given with its context. The antigen is unknown. The data belong to a study of Graves' ophthalmopathy and Graves' hyperthyroidism. Study-wide background: No progression to ophthalmopathy over 18 months defined stable hyperthyroidism. Study-wide findings and caveats: Using 13 signatures, a model distinguished ophthalmopathy from stable hyperthyroidism, reaching around 90% sensitivity and 81.08% specificity. Blood contained most expanded thyroid clonotypes exceeding 0.001 frequency.

Clinical symptoms, serum thyroxine, TRAb, thyroid ultrasound and orbital computed tomography determined diagnosis. Scientists amplified the TCR beta CDR3 regions from RNA transcripts. Investigators did first-round RT-PCR with HTBI primers, then second-round multiplex PCR. Using its own MiXCR run on the multiplex PCR reads, TCRdb lists one record per CDR3 protein. This sample has around 1,000,000 distinct CDR3 sequences, with about two fifths found just once. This CDR3 contains 13 residues. The V and J ends lost 4 bases and 8 bases, in that order; junction bases with no gene match: 7. CDR1 is SGHDN, CDR2 FVKESK, per germline.

The sequence was collected from an adult man with Graves' hyperthyroidism. The sequenced sample consisted of peripheral blood or thyroid tissue (not recorded which). The chain employs TRBV14 and TRBJ1-2, with 7 nucleotides matching TRBD1. The CDR3 is CASSLGQDFGYTF. In DNA form, the CDR3 reads TGTGCCAGCAGCCTAGGACAGGACTTCGGCTACACCTTC. Supplemented by reference TRBV14 and TRBJ1-2, the full variable domain reads EAGVTQFPSHSVIEKGQTVTLRCDPISGHDNLYWYRRVMGKEIKFLLHFVKESKQDESGMPNNRFLAERTGGTYSTLKVQPAELEDSGVYFCASSLGQDFGYTFGSGTRLTVV.